This TCR beta chain originates from a study of T-cell memory formation after mild COVID-19. Study-level points and caveats: Shrinking CD4+ clones resided mostly in CM and EM, and CD8+ ones in EMRA. The study detected some responding clones in pre-infection memory, suggesting cross-reactive memory joined.

In regard to this clonotype: Its antigen remains unknown.

With 4 bases clipped from V and 6 bases from J, the junction kept 6 bases outside the gene matches. The CDR3 sequence is 14 residues long. TCRdb recomputed calls from the 5' RACE reads with MiXCR, one row per CDR3 protein. This sample has roughly 610,000 distinct CDR3 sequences, with 15% to 20% found just once. The sequencing input was PBMCs or a T cell subset sorted from them (not recorded which). The genes are TRBV5-3 and TRBJ1-5, with 8 bases fitting TRBD1. TRBV5-3 is filed as an ORF, its function uncertain. The sequence was collected from an adult woman who had mild COVID-19 (a few samples of this study predate the infection). Cell type and time point are not known. The CDR3 is CARSPPTGGQPQHF. The CDR3 coding sequence is TGTGCCAGAAGCCCTCCCACAGGGGGTCAGCCCCAGCATTTT.